These 29 T cell receptor beta chains came from one sample sequenced in a study of tissue T cells after allogeneic stem cell transplantation. The sample's time point: mouse harvest day 14 after allogeneic transplant. Tail vein injection delivered 10^7 T-cell-depleted bone marrow cells and 10^6 splenic CD5+ T cells. Here immunoSEQ multiplex PCR was the method, and the copy in TCRdb shows in-frame clones only, minus some. The table shows 2,000 to 2,500 clones, with roughly 51% occurring only once. The sample taken for sequencing was lymph node tissue. The source is a female BALB/c mouse given C57BL/6 T cells with graft-versus-host disease after an allogeneic hematopoietic cell transplant.

In this sample, this clone turned up once. The gene symbols are mouse symbols. Read sequence stops 1 residue before the CDR3 end, and the germline J gene provides the missing end. The chain combines TRBV4 with TRBJ1-1; TRBD1 agrees at 7 bases. V lost 6 bases and J lost 7; bases outside the gene matches: 2. Germline values: CDR1 LGHDT, CDR2 YNNKQL (reference sequence). This CDR3 is built from 11 residues. CDR3 loop: CASRQGREVFF. The DNA read from the CDR3 is TGTGCCAGCAGACAGGGGAGAGAAGTCTTC. The variable domain in full, with the rest retrieved from reference TRBV4 and TRBJ1-1, is ETAVFQTPNYHVTQVGNEVSFNCKQTLGHDTMYWYKQDSKKLLKIMFSYNNKQLIVNETVPRRFSPQSSDKAHLNLRIKSVEPEDSAVYLCASRQGREVFFGKGTRLTVV.

With respect to this clone: Any gene name here is a mouse gene name. Read coverage stops 1 residue before the CDR3 terminus; the germline J gene supplies the remainder. This chain connects TRBV26 to TRBJ1-4, with 7 bases that match TRBD1. The CDR3 extends over 14 amino acids. Germline loops: CDR1 KGHPV, CDR2 FQNQEV (reference sequence). The trim removed 3 bases at V and 4 bases at J, leaving 2 bases unmatched. CDR3 DNA (partial): TGTGCCAGCAGTCTAGGGACAGACAACGAAAGATTATTT. It is translated as CASSLGTDNERLF. The full CDR3 is CASSLGTDNERLFF.

This clone ranks as large. The genes are named according to mouse. The sequenced fragment ends 1 residue before the CDR3 boundary, so the rest is inferred from the germline J gene. The rearrangement joins TRBV17 to TRBJ2-4; 8 nucleotides agree with TRBD2. The CDR3 loop spans 16 amino acids. Germline V lookup: CDR1 MNHDT, CDR2 YYDKIL. V dropped 1 base and J dropped 0; count of bases not matched to a gene: 3. CDR3 DNA (partial): TGTGCTAGCAGTAGAGGACTGGGGACTAGTCAAAACACCTTGTAC. Translated: CASSRGLGTSQNTLY. The CDR3, in full, reads CASSRGLGTSQNTLYF.

Judged by abundance, this clone is medium-sized (0.01 to 0.1%). Gene names refer to mouse genes. From the germline J gene comes the end of the CDR3, since the read stops 1 residue before it. The rearrangement joins TRBV17 to TRBJ1-5; perhaps TRBD1 as D (6 bases). Per the germline V gene, CDR1 is MNHDT and CDR2 is YYDKIL. The V end lost 2 bases, the J end lost 7 bases, and 6 bases lay between the germline ends. This CDR3 is 12 amino acids long. The CDR3 here is CASSRRGQAPLF. The sequenced CDR3 bases are TGTGCTAGCAGTAGAAGGGGGCAGGCTCCGCTT.

Comments on this clone: Germline and genes: mouse. Partial CDR3 DNA: TGTGCCAGCAGCCCCGGGACTGGGGAAGACACCCAGTAC. Translating gives CASSPGTGEDTQY. The CDR3, in full, reads CASSPGTGEDTQYF. The V and J genes are TRBV2 and TRBJ2-5; 10 bases are shared with TRBD2. The observed sequence ends 1 residue before the CDR3 terminus, with the missing tail filled in from the germline J gene. Germline V gene sequence: CDR1 LGHNA, CDR2 YSYQKL. The trim removed 4 bases at V and 4 bases at J, leaving 2 bases unmatched. The CDR3 consists of 14 residues.

With respect to this clone: Gene names are mouse gene names. The CDR3 goes on 1 residue after the read ends, and that part is filled in from the germline J gene. The J gene is TRBJ2-1, the V gene TRBV14, with D unclear. Trimming shortened V by 1 base and J by 7 bases, and 9 bases separated the two germline ends. CDR1 SGHDT and CDR2 FRDEAV come from the germline V gene. The CDR3 is 13 residues long. The part of the CDR3 DNA that was read is TGTGCCAGCAGTTTCCCCCCGGCCGCTGAGCAGTTC. As protein: CASSFPPAAEQF. The entire CDR3 sequence reads CASSFPPAAEQFF.

To note about this clone: Gene names and germline match the mouse. The DNA ends 1 residue before the CDR3 does, and the rest of the CDR3 is filled in from the germline J gene. V and J are TRBV1 and TRBJ2-3; 10 nucleotides agree with TRBD2. CDR1 and CDR2 from the germline V gene are NSQYPW and LRSPGD (reference sequence). V shed 2 bases, J shed 0 bases, and the junction held 5 bases outside the gene matches. The CDR3 extends over 17 amino acids. Incomplete CDR3 DNA: TGCACCTGCAGTGCAAAGACTGGGGGGTCTAGTGCAGAAACGCTGTAT. This translates into CTCSAKTGGSSAETLY. The CDR3 as a whole reads CTCSAKTGGSSAETLYF.

This clone was seen more than once but under ten times. Genes and germline come from the mouse. Read sequence stops 1 residue before the CDR3 end, and the germline J gene provides the missing end. The chain carries TRBV3 and TRBJ2-4; TRBD2 might be the D (7 bases). V dropped 7 bases and J dropped 4 bases, with 9 bases sitting between them. The CDR3 totals 12 residues. The germline V gene encodes CDR1 SNHLY and CDR2 FYNGKV (reference sequence). Partial CDR3 DNA: TGTGCCAGCAAAGGGGGGGAAAACACCTTGTAC. This gives the protein CASKGGENTLY. The CDR3, in full, reads CASKGGENTLYF.

There are a few counts of this clone. Mouse gene names and germline throughout. The read comes to an end 1 residue before the CDR3 does, leaving the germline J gene to fill in the end. The V call is TRBV14, the J call TRBJ2-1; the D is unclear. V was shortened by 4 bases and J by 3 bases, with 5 bases between the two germline ends. CDR3 size: 12 residues. Germline values: CDR1 SGHDT, CDR2 FRDEAV. The CDR3 DNA, read in part, is TGTGCCAGCAGTCAAGTCTATGCTGAGCAGTTC. Protein product: CASSQVYAEQF. The full CDR3 protein is CASSQVYAEQFF.

Notes on this clone: Gene names are mouse gene names. With the read ending 1 residue before the CDR3 end, the germline J gene is used to fill in that end. The gene calls are TRBV26 and TRBJ2-3, with 13 bases identical to TRBD2. The CDR3 length is 15 residues. Per the germline V gene, CDR1 is KGHPV and CDR2 is FQNQEV (reference sequence). The ends lost 5 bases at V and 3 bases at J; junction bases unmatched: 2. CDR3 sequence: CASSSDWGGAETLYF. CDR3 bases read: TGTGCCAGCAGTTCGGACTGGGGGGGCGCAGAAACGCTGTAT.

This clone was picked up a small number of times. Mouse gene names and germline throughout. The read stops 1 residue short of the end of the CDR3; the missing end is completed from the germline J gene. The chain is built from TRBV3 and TRBJ2-1; possible D gene TRBD1, 6 bases. V was clipped by 1 base and J by 2 bases, with 6 bases between them. Germline values: CDR1 SNHLY, CDR2 FYNGKV (reference sequence). This CDR3 contains 14 residues. CDR3 in amino acids: CASSLDRDYAEQFF. The sequenced CDR3 bases are TGTGCCAGCAGCTTAGACAGGGACTATGCTGAGCAGTTC.

This clone is large by share. These gene names are mouse names. Sequencing ends 1 residue short of the CDR3 end; the germline J gene provides the rest. The chain links TRBV26 to TRBJ1-2; 10 bases agree with TRBD1. The germline CDR1 and CDR2 sequences are KGHPV and FQNQEV (reference sequence). Unmatched junction bases numbered 2, after V lost 2 bases and J lost 2 bases. This CDR3 is 15 amino acids long. The CDR3 sequence: CASSLMGQGNSDYTF. The CDR3 bases that were read are TGTGCCAGCAGTCTGATGGGACAGGGGAACTCCGACTACACC.

As concerns this clone: Genes and germline are mouse. CDR3 amino acids: CASSQDKNTLYF. The DNA read from the CDR3 is TGTGCCAGCAGCCAAGACAAAAACACCTTGTAC. This chain uses TRBV5 with TRBJ2-4, with D unresolved. Read data end 1 residue before the CDR3 end; the end is taken from the germline J gene. This CDR3 comprises 12 residues. The germline gives CDR1 LGHNA, CDR2 YNLKQL (reference sequence). V lost 0 bases, J lost 4 bases, and 2 bases lay in between.

To note about this clone: Gene labels here are mouse ones. From the germline J gene comes the end of the CDR3, since the read stops 1 residue before it. The J gene is TRBJ2-7, the V gene TRBV5, with D possibly TRBD1 on 6 matching bases. The germline V gene has CDR1 LGHNA and CDR2 YNLKQL (reference sequence). The CDR3 sequence is 14 residues long. The V end was cut by 4 bases, the J end by 0 bases, with 10 bases between. The CDR3 bases that were read are TGTGCCAGCAGCCCGGGACACAGCTCCTATGAACAGTAC. Translating it yields CASSPGHSSYEQY. The whole CDR3 is CASSPGHSSYEQYF.

Concerning this clone: Gene names are the mouse ones. The read ends 1 residue shy of where the CDR3 ends; the end is completed using the germline J gene. The chain uses TRBV26 and TRBJ2-4, with TRBD1 matching 9 bases. Germline CDR1 is KGHPV and CDR2 is FQNQEV (reference sequence). The CDR3 has 15 residues. Trimming removed 6 bases from V and 0 bases from J; junction bases left unmatched: 4. The sequenced part of the CDR3 DNA is TGTGCCAGCAGAGGACAGGGGATCAGTCAAAACACCTTGTAC. Translation: CASRGQGISQNTLY. The entire CDR3 sequence reads CASRGQGISQNTLYF.

Notes on this clone: Here the gene names and germline are mouse. Sequencing ends 1 residue short of the CDR3 end; the germline J gene provides the rest. The chain combines TRBV19 with TRBJ1-1, with D unclear. The CDR3 covers 13 residues. The germline CDR1 and CDR2 sequences are FNHDT and SITEND (reference sequence). The germline V and J ends were trimmed by 2 bases and 0 bases, with 5 bases remaining between them. The CDR3 sequence: CASSMPTNTEVFF. The DNA read from the CDR3 is TGTGCCAGCAGTATGCCAACAAACACAGAAGTCTTC.

Note on this clone: The junction differs from germline at one of its ends, possibly a read error. Gene names and germline refer to mouse. The CDR3 goes on 1 residue after the read ends, and that part is filled in from the germline J gene. The same CDR3 is also encoded by other DNA sequences in this sample. The gene calls are TRBV1 and TRBJ2-1; 10 nucleotides line up with TRBD2. Germline V lookup: CDR1 NSQYPW, CDR2 LRSPGD (reference sequence). This CDR3 spans 15 amino acids. This chain's CDR3 is CTCSAGTGAYAEQFF. The CDR3 bases that were read are TGCACTTGCAGTGCCGGGACTGGGGCCTATGCTGAGCAGTTC.

Remarks on this clone: Gene names follow the mouse nomenclature. Sequencing ends 1 residue short of the CDR3 end; the germline J gene provides the rest. The V and J genes are TRBV13-2 and TRBJ2-7; 8 bases are shared with TRBD2. The CDR3 is 13 amino acids. The V and J ends lost 7 bases and 4 bases, in that order; junction bases with no gene match: 7. Germline V CDR1 and CDR2: NNHNN, SYGAGS (reference sequence). The sequenced part of the CDR3 DNA is TGTGCCAGCAGCTTAAACTGGGGGTATGAACAGTAC. Its protein is CASSLNWGYEQY. The entire CDR3 sequence reads CASSLNWGYEQYF.

This clone is labeled medium-sized (0.01 to 0.1%). Genes and germline come from the mouse. The read terminates 1 residue before the CDR3 end, so the remaining end is supplied by the germline J gene. This chain joins TRBV26 and TRBJ2-1, with 9 bases that match TRBD2. V was clipped by 2 bases and J by 3 bases; unmatched bases: 2. The CDR3 is 15 amino acids. Germline CDR1 KGHPV, CDR2 FQNQEV (reference sequence). The CDR3 bases that were read are TGTGCCAGCAGTCTGGCTGGGGGGGTCTATGCTGAGCAGTTC. It translates to CASSLAGGVYAEQF. The CDR3 in full is CASSLAGGVYAEQFF. Supplemented by reference TRBV26 and TRBJ2-1, the full variable domain reads NSKVIQTPRYLVKGQGQKAKMRCIPEKGHPVVFWYQQNKNNEFKFLINFQNQEVLQQIDMTEKRFSAECPSNSPCSLEIQSSEAGDSALYLCASSLAGGVYAEQFFGPGTRLTVL.

Note on this clone: Here the gene names and germline are mouse. Sequencing ends 1 residue short of the CDR3 end; the germline J gene provides the rest. The J gene is TRBJ2-7, the V gene TRBV5; D gene unclear. The CDR3 loop spans 11 amino acids. Trimming left V 0 bases short and J 5 bases short, with 2 bases between. The germline gives CDR1 LGHNA, CDR2 YNLKQL (reference sequence). The DNA read from the CDR3 is TGTGCCAGCAGCCAAGACCATGAACAGTAC. It specifies CASSQDHEQY. The full CDR3 reads CASSQDHEQYF.

This clone counts as large. The listed genes are named as in mouse. The read comes to an end 1 residue before the CDR3 does, leaving the germline J gene to fill in the end. This chain joins TRBV29 and TRBJ1-6, with D perhaps matching TRBD1 (5 bases). TRBJ1-6 is labeled an ORF, and its function is uncertain. Trimming took off 4 bases at V and 5 bases at J, with 6 bases between the two ends. Germline-derived CDR1 and CDR2 are MSHET and SYDVDS. This CDR3 has 13 residues. The part of the CDR3 DNA that was read is TGTGCTAGCAGTTCAGGGAATAATTCGCCCCTCTAC. Its translation: CASSSGNNSPLY. The entire CDR3 is CASSSGNNSPLYF.

About this clone: The genes and germline here are from mouse. The read ends 1 residue shy of where the CDR3 ends; the end is completed using the germline J gene. Other DNA sequences of this sample code for an identical CDR3. V usage is TRBV12-1 and J usage is TRBJ1-4, with 8 positions matching TRBD1. J was trimmed by 1 base and V by 4 bases; bases with no gene match: 4. The CDR3 runs 15 residues. Per germline, CDR1 SGHSN and CDR2 HYEKVE. CDR3 region: CASSPDRGSNERLFF. Incomplete CDR3 DNA: TGTGCCAGCTCCCCCGACAGGGGTTCCAACGAAAGATTATTT.

This clone was detected only once. Mouse names are used for the genes. The CDR3 bases that were read are TGTGCCAGCAGCTTAGAGGGGATTTCTGGAAATACGCTCTAT. Protein sequence: CASSLEGISGNTLY. The whole CDR3 protein reads CASSLEGISGNTLYF. V and J are TRBV3 and TRBJ1-3, with D maybe TRBD1 (5 bases). The sequenced fragment ends 1 residue before the CDR3 boundary, so the rest is inferred from the germline J gene. The germline V gene has CDR1 SNHLY and CDR2 FYNGKV (reference sequence). CDR3 length: 15 amino acids. Trimming removed 1 base from V and 0 bases from J, with 7 bases in between.

Notes on this clone: Germline and genes: mouse. The observed sequence ends 1 residue before the CDR3 terminus, with the missing tail filled in from the germline J gene. The chain employs TRBV3 and TRBJ2-7, with D possibly being TRBD1 (5 bases). The V gene's germline CDR1 is SNHLY and CDR2 FYNGKV (reference sequence). CDR3 length: 11 amino acids. V lost 2 bases to trimming and J lost 6 bases, with 5 bases between them. The part of the CDR3 DNA that was read is TGTGCCAGCAGCTTAAGGGGTGAACAGTAC. Its protein product is CASSLRGEQY. The whole CDR3 is CASSLRGEQYF.

Worth noting for this clone: Gene names denote mouse genes. The CDR3 is cut off 1 residue early in the read; its end comes from the germline J gene. The chain is built from TRBV3 and TRBJ2-5; D is ambiguous. This CDR3 has 14 residues. V lost 5 bases to trimming and J lost 0 bases, with 9 bases between them. Germline V CDR1 and CDR2: SNHLY, FYNGKV (reference sequence). CDR3 DNA (partial): TGTGCCAGCAGCCCCGCCCCTAACCAAGACACCCAGTAC. Protein sequence: CASSPAPNQDTQY. The whole CDR3 protein reads CASSPAPNQDTQYF.

Points on this clone: These gene names are mouse names. The read ends 1 residue before the CDR3 terminus; that terminus is restored from the germline J gene. The gene calls are TRBV13-2 and TRBJ1-2, with D possibly TRBD1 on 6 matching bases. With 5 bases removed from V and 0 bases from J, the gap between germline ends came to 11 bases. Germline V CDR1 and CDR2: NNHNN, SYGAGS (reference sequence). The CDR3 contains 14 residues. CDR3 bases read: TGTGCCAGCGGGCCGGGACACTCAAACTCCGACTACACC. Encoded protein: CASGPGHSNSDYT. The whole CDR3 protein reads CASGPGHSNSDYTF.

This clone is judged large. Mouse names are used for the genes. The read falls 1 residue short of the CDR3 end, and the missing part is taken from the germline J gene. This chain connects TRBV12-1 to TRBJ2-7, with TRBD2 identical over 9 bases. The germline V gene has CDR1 SGHSN and CDR2 HYEKVE. This CDR3 contains 12 residues. V lost 4 bases and J lost 6; bases outside the gene matches: 3. CDR3 in amino acids: CASSGLGGEQYF. The DNA read from the CDR3 is TGTGCCAGCTCGGGACTGGGAGGTGAACAGTAC.

In regard to this clone: Mouse germline and gene names are used. Read coverage stops 1 residue before the CDR3 terminus; the germline J gene supplies the remainder. This sequence joins TRBV16 and TRBJ1-1; D is undetermined. V was shortened by 3 bases and J by 7 bases, with 9 bases between the two germline ends. Germline lookup yields CDR1 SGHSA and CDR2 FRNQAP. There are 12 residues in the CDR3. The CDR3 sequence: CASSFGAGEVFF. The DNA read from the CDR3 is TGTGCAAGCAGCTTCGGAGCGGGAGAAGTCTTC.

About this clone itself: This sequence is one base from a far larger clone and is likely a read error. Mouse gene names and germline throughout. The CDR3 end lies 1 residue beyond the end of the read and is filled in from the germline J gene. This chain connects TRBV13-2 to TRBJ2-7; the D is unclear. With 0 bases removed from V and 3 bases from J, the gap between germline ends came to 4 bases. The CDR3 sequence is 12 residues long. The germline V gene has CDR1 NNHNN and CDR2 SYGAGS (reference sequence). CDR3 loop: CASGDGSYEQYF. The DNA read from the CDR3 is TGTGCCAGCGGTGATGGCAGCTATGAACAGTAC.